The present T cell receptor beta chain was sequenced within a study of CD8 T cell repertoires and HIV-1 epitope variants (dated by TCRdb to the early 2020s). For context, the study as a whole: In separate culture wells, T cells were stimulated with each of twenty-five peptides that represented autologous and known Gag and Nef epitope variants. Control conditions included a CMV, EBV and flu peptide pool, the Ebola AY9 epitope as negative control, and a no-peptide well. The epitopes tested covered three Gag epitope families plus Nef HW9 and YT9. T cells were enriched using the EasySep Human T Cell Enrichment Kit and were co-cultured with equal numbers of autologous T cell-negative cells serving as antigen-presenting cells. The cultures were grown for about ten days in IMDM with gentamicin, and half of the media was changed on days 3 and 7 with IL-2, IL-7 and IL-15 added. A 1M T cell aliquot was kept as an uncultured baseline condition, separate from the roughly 90 T cell cultures. A total of 83 T cell cultures were run, with each culture condition done in triplicate except for one peptide, which was done in duplicate. Results and caveats for the whole study, not just this receptor: The assay identified only TCR beta chains and indicated proliferation to antigen, not T cell function or cytokine profile. The Nef KF9 family was recognized by five clonotypes and the HW9 family by one, and no responses to the TAALDMSHF plasma variant were observed. Eight to ten antigen-specific TCR beta clonotypes were identified, and roughly 6 of them appeared cross-reactive for autologous or known escape epitope variants.

According to the germline V gene (reference sequence), CDR1 reads SEHNR and CDR2 reads FQNEAQ. From V the trimming removes 3 bases and from J it removes 7 bases, while the gene matches leave 9 bases of the junction unaccounted for. Including cysteine and phenylalanine, the CDR3 has 14 amino acids. Of all the DNA, just the CDR3 is kept, 42 bases in frame from base 1. This clone occurred a few times. Its antigen remains unidentified. No much larger clonotype is one base removed from it; base qualities were not supplied. Sequencing of TCR beta CDR3 regions was performed at survey depth on the immunoSEQ platform. The QIAamp DNA micro kit was used to extract genomic DNA from every cultured and uncultured CD8+ T cell population. The study's processing was this. Samples with fewer than 5,000 productive reads were excluded, which removed about 6% of the roughly 80 HIV peptide-stimulated cultures. A MANAFEST web app trimmed sequences to CDR3 and removed nonproductive sequences, CDR3s under 5 amino acids, and those not starting C or ending F/W. For a clonotype to count as antigen-specific, the clonotype had to expand relative to the no-peptide control in at least 2 of 3 replicates at FDR 0.01, and only within one epitope family. A frequency at least fivefold higher than in wells stimulated with peptides from other epitope families was additionally required for specific clonotypes. TCRdb took this table from immuneACCESS and kept in-frame rearrangements with V and J called. Such tables lack part of the clones; where checked against another copy, unresolved V genes explain under half of the gap, and the rest is unexplained. The D gene and trimming were derived from the DNA, and the V and J assignments and clone size from that table. The table for this sample lists approximately 5,200 clones; about 67% of them were counted only once. The top ten clones comprise approximately 42% of the sample.

The EasySep Human CD8+ T Cell Enrichment Kit was used on day 10 to isolate CD8+ T cells from every culture. The V and J genes are TRBV7-9 and TRBJ2-7, and TRBD1 aligns with 7 junction nucleotides. The source material was cultured CD8+ T cells derived from PBMCs. The TCR was taken from a male donor with HIV. Here is the DNA: TGTGCCAGCAGCTTGGGACAGTACCTTCGTGAGCAGTACTTC. It codes for CASSLGQYLREQYF.